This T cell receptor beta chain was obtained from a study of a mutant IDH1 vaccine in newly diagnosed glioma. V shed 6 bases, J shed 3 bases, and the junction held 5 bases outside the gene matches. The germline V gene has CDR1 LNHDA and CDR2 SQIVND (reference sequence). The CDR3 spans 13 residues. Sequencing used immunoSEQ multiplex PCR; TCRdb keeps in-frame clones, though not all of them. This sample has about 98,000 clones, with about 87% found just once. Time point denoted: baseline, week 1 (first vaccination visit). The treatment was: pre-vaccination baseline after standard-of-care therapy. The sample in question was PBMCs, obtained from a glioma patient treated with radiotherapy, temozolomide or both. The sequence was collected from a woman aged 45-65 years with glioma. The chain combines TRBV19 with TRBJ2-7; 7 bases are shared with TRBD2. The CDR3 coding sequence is TGTGCCAGTAGCAGCTGGGGGGGCTACGAGCAGTACTTC. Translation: CASSSWGGYEQYF.